Here is one T cell receptor beta chain with its context. The target of this receptor is not known. Base qualities are not recorded, but no much larger clone differs from it by a single base. Library preparation used the immunoSEQ multiplex PCR assay. For most patients, genomic DNA was isolated with the Qiagen DNeasy Blood and Tissue Kit and sent frozen to Adaptive Biotechnologies for TCR sequencing. Adaptive Biotechnologies carried out high-throughput TCR-beta CDR3 sequencing of genomic DNA for most patients. In the original analysis: Adaptive's ImmunoSEQ software was the source of the TCR sequencing data for 15 to 20 patients, while three other patients were processed with MiXCR and VDJtools. To correct CD4 versus CD8 sorting errors, sequences present in both subsets at a frequency ratio below 5:1 were removed. CDR3 nucleotide sequences shared by donor and recipient were removed because the origin of these sequences could not be assigned. At least 2-fold expansion over unstimulated cells and a minimum CFSE-low frequency of 0.002% (template counts) or 0.001% (read counts) were required for clones to be classified as alloreactive. Mappable clones were those detected in sequenced pre-transplant spleen, lymph node, or MLR CFSE-low populations of the donor or recipient. Cumulative frequency of alloreactive clones was calculated as a percentage of all sequences weighted by copy number. TCRdb stores this immuneACCESS table with in-frame sequences only. Part of the clones is absent; in the studies checked, under half of the shortfall reflects unresolved V genes, and no reason is known for the rest. Clone size and the V and J calls come from that table; the DNA yielded D and trimming. This sample lists 75,000 to 100,000 clones; roughly four fifths were detected once. The ten largest clonotypes hold about a sixth of the sample.

These data come from a study of graft-versus-host responses after intestinal transplantation (dated by TCRdb to 2020 to 2023). Turning to the overall study: The transplants that recipients got were multivisceral, liver-intestinal, or isolated intestinal. After intestinal transplantation, graft-versus-host and host-versus-graft alloreactive T cell clones in the graft, circulation and bone marrow were tracked using bulk TCR-beta CDR3 sequencing. Samples from a few later patients were sequenced in-house on an Illumina MiSeq with MiXCR processing rather than by the commercial service. Of the 20 to 25 intestinal transplant recipients enrolled in the cohort, one of whom was a retransplant, 3 patients without pretransplant specimens were excluded. A peak of at least 4% donor T cells among recipient peripheral blood mononuclear cells was the definition used for donor T cell macrochimerism. Alloreactive clones were identified by sequencing pre-transplant mixed lymphocyte reaction products and comparing these products with unstimulated pre-transplant donor and recipient T cells. All recipients received anti-thymocyte globulin induction followed by maintenance tacrolimus and steroids for 3 to 4 years.

Interpreted using the paper, the time point label stands for: cells obtained before transplantation from donor or recipient. CD3+CD4+ and CD3+CD8+ populations were FACS-sorted from unstimulated pre-transplant donor and recipient cells taken from spleen or lymph nodes. Reading from cysteine to phenylalanine, the CDR3 counts 15 amino acids. CDR3 DNA only is kept here, 45 bases in frame from base 1. CDR1 and CDR2 are drawn from the germline V gene: SGDLS, YYNGEE. Trimming takes 0 bases from V and 7 bases from J, and the germline ends sit 13 bases apart. Paper-wide results and their limitations: In the allografts of patients with donor T cell macrochimerism, GvH to HvG T cell clonal ratios were high. The relatively low number and heterogeneity of intestinal transplant patients limited the conclusions. GvH clones turned up in recipient bone marrow, with some appearing earlier in ileal mucosa or blood, a pattern consistent with an intestinal mucosal origin. Early after transplant, declines in HvG clones were associated with peak levels of circulating GvH clones.

This sequence originates from a human donor who received an intestinal transplant. The source material was unstimulated CD8+ T cells sorted from spleen or lymph node cells, sampled before intestinal transplant. The chain couples TRBV9 to TRBJ1-4, with the D gene call left open. In nucleotides, the sequence is TGTGCCAGCAGCGTAGAGGGCCAAATGGCTGAAAAACTGTTTTTT. Translated, this gives CASSVEGQMAEKLFF.